This TCR beta chain was observed in a study of T cells in Graves' hyperthyroidism and ophthalmopathy. General observations from the study: Expanded thyroid clonotypes (above 0.001) were mostly also found in blood.

Patients with uncontrolled infections, other autoimmune diseases, pregnancy or lactation were excluded. Any symptoms of ophthalmopathy came after the first hyperthyroidism diagnosis, from which the blood sample dates. Source material for PBMCs was about 11 ml fresh peripheral blood. This clonotype occurred many times. Its antigen remains unidentified. From RNA transcripts, TCR beta CDR3 regions were amplified. First-round RT-PCR targeting the TCR CDR3 was performed with the HTBI primer set. Using its own MiXCR run on the multiplex PCR reads, TCRdb lists one record per CDR3 protein. In the table there are 150,000 to 200,000 distinct CDR3 sequences, 8% to 9.5% of which are singletons. This CDR3 is 15 amino acids long. Trimming removed 2 bases from V and 10 bases from J; junction bases left unmatched: 13. Germline V gene data show CDR1 as KGHSH and CDR2 as LQKENI.

The TCR was taken from a woman between 18 and 29 years old with Graves' hyperthyroidism that later progressed to Graves' ophthalmopathy. Sequencing used blood. This chain connects TRBV18 to TRBJ1-1, with 7 bases identical to TRBD1. CDR3 coding DNA: TGTGCCAGCTCACCATCAGGAACCTCCCCAGGGGGAGCTTTCTTT. Translation: CASSPSGTSPGGAFF. The full variable domain, its missing parts supplied by reference TRBV18 and TRBJ1-1, is NAGVMQNPRHLVRRRGQEARLRCSPMKGHSHVYWYRQLPEEGLKFMVYLQKENIIDESGMPKERFSAEFPKEGPSILRIQQVVRGDSAAYFCASSPSGTSPGGAFFGQGTRLTVV.